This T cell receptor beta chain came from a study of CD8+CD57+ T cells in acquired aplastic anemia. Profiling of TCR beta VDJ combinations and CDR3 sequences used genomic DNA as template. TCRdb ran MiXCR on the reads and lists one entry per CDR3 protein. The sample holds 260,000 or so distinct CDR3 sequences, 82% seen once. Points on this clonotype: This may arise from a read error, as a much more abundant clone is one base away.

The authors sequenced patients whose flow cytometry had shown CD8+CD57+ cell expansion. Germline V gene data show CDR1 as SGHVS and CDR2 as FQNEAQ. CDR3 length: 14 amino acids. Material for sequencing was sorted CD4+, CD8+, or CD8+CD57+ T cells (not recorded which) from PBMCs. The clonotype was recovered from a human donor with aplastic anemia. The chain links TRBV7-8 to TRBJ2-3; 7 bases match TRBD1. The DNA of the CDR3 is TGTGCCGGCAGCTTTGCTCCAGACGGGACAGCCCTTTCCTTT. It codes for CAGSFAPDGTALSF.